The next 15 T cell receptor beta chains were all read from a single sample in a study of TIL therapy for anti-PD-1-resistant metastatic lung cancer. The immunoSEQ assay was v3. Method: immunoSEQ multiplex PCR; TCRdb's copy keeps in-frame clones and lacks some. The sample contains 25,000 to 30,000 clones, under 80% of which appear only once. Documented time point: pre-treatment sample, taken before nivolumab and TIL therapy. Most excised metastases sampled were pleural nodules or supraclavicular lymph nodes. The sequenced sample was tumor tissue, obtained at baseline. The origin of the receptors is a woman between 25 and 80 years old with non-small cell lung cancer.

This clone appeared a single time. V gene TRBV6-1 combines with J gene TRBJ2-5; D ambiguous. The ends were cut back, 2 bases at V and 10 bases at J, with 14 bases in the middle. The V gene's germline CDR1 is MNHNS and CDR2 SASEGT. The CDR3 sequence is 13 residues long. CDR3: CASSEQGSGDQYF. The CDR3 bases are TGTGCCAGCAGTGAACAAGGCAGTGGGGACCAGTACTTC.

The chain carries TRBV7-2 and TRBJ1-2; D gene uncertain. Deletions cut 3 bases from V and 5 bases from J, with 10 bases between. Germline CDR1 is SGHTA and CDR2 is FQGNSA. The CDR3 has 13 amino acids. The CDR3 DNA sequence: TGTGCCAGCAGCTTGCGGCAAACTTATGGCTACACCTTC. It yields the protein CASSLRQTYGYTF.

This chain connects TRBV11-1 to TRBJ2-3; D is perhaps TRBD1 (6 bases). There are 15 residues in the CDR3. V was trimmed by 0 bases and J by 6 bases, leaving 13 bases between them. Germline-derived CDR1 and CDR2 are SGHAT and FQDESV (reference sequence). The CDR3 loop is CASSLAQGDPDTQYF. CDR3 nucleotides: TGTGCCAGCAGCTTAGCACAGGGAGATCCGGATACGCAGTATTTT.

This clone was counted a few times. This chain connects TRBV5-4 to TRBJ1-1, with a possible D match to TRBD1 (6 bases). Germline V gives CDR1 SGHNT, CDR2 YYREEE (reference sequence). V lost 1 base to trimming and J lost 5 bases, with 9 bases between them. This CDR3 region has 13 residues. The CDR3 nucleotides are TGTGCCAGCAGCTTGAGGGGGGGAACTGAAGCTTTCTTT. It encodes CASSLRGGTEAFF.

CDR3 sequence: CASSPGQAQETQYF. The DNA for the CDR3 is TGCGCCAGCAGCCCCGGACAGGCCCAAGAGACCCAGTACTTC. This chain connects TRBV5-1 to TRBJ2-5, with 7 nucleotides matching TRBD1. The CDR3 has 14 amino acids. The germline V gene encodes CDR1 SGHRS and CDR2 YFSETQ. V lost 4 bases, J lost 1 base, and 4 bases stayed unmatched.

A remark on this clone: Other DNA sequences in this sample translate to the same CDR3. The CDR3, as DNA: TGTGCCAGCAGGCGAGATGACACAGATACGCAGTATTTT. Translating gives CASRRDDTDTQYF. The chain employs TRBV6-5 and TRBJ2-3; D unresolved. V lost 6 bases and J 2 bases, leaving 9 bases between the germline ends. From germline, CDR1 is MNHEY and CDR2 SVGAGI. This CDR3 contains 13 residues.

The chain links TRBV30 to TRBJ2-1; 14 bases align to TRBD2. The V gene's germline CDR1 is GTSNPN and CDR2 SVGIG (reference sequence). The CDR3 spans 16 residues. Trimming at V came to 4 bases and at J to 12 bases, leaving 14 bases not matched to a gene. This CDR3 reads CAWTHSGTSGSFGQFF. The CDR3 coding sequence is TGTGCCTGGACACACTCCGGGACTAGCGGGAGTTTCGGGCAGTTCTTC.

This sequence joins TRBV29-1 and TRBJ2-5, with 7 bases that match TRBD2. This CDR3 region has 14 residues. Germline-derived CDR1 and CDR2 are SQVTM and ANQGSEA. Trimming removed 2 bases from V and 3 bases from J; junction bases left unmatched: 6. The CDR3 bases are TGCAGCGTTGAATTAGGACTAGGGAAAGAGACCCAGTACTTC. Protein sequence: CSVELGLGKETQYF.

The chain employs TRBV7-8 and TRBJ2-7, with 10 bases lining up with TRBD2. Trimming removed 3 bases from V and 4 bases from J; junction bases left unmatched: 3. There are 14 residues in the CDR3. Per germline, CDR1 SGHVS and CDR2 FQNEAQ. CDR3 bases: TGTGCCAGCAGCTTTGCTAGCGGGAGTTACGAGCAGTACTTC. It translates to CASSFASGSYEQYF.

V and J are TRBV5-5 and TRBJ1-1, with D possibly matching TRBD1 (5 bases). CDR3 length equals 14 residues. Trimming shortened V by 5 bases and J by 5 bases, and 16 bases separated the two germline ends. Per the germline V gene, CDR1 is SGHKS and CDR2 is YYEKEE (reference sequence). Here the CDR3 DNA reads TGTGCCAGCAGAGTTGTTGCAGGGCTAACTGAAGCTTTCTTT. Amino acids: CASRVVAGLTEAFF.

The rearrangement links TRBV11-2 to TRBJ2-5, with D unclear. The length of the CDR3 is 11 residues. With 1 base removed from V and 4 bases from J, the gap between germline ends came to 1 base. Looked up from germline, CDR1 is SGHAT and CDR2 is FQNNGV. CDR3 sequence (DNA): TGTGCCAGCAGCTTAGGAGAGACCCAGTACTTC. It is translated as CASSLGETQYF.

The chain carries TRBV29-1 and TRBJ2-7, with D hard to call. The V end was cut by 5 bases, the J end by 2 bases, with 10 bases between. Per germline, CDR1 SQVTM and CDR2 ANQGSEA. This CDR3 is built from 12 residues. CDR3 nucleotide sequence: TGCAGCGTTACAGTCCCACCCTACGAGCAGTACTTC. It encodes CSVTVPPYEQYF.

The chain combines TRBV5-1 with TRBJ1-4; TRBD1 is a possible D gene (6 bases). Trimming stripped 8 bases from V and 4 bases from J, with 15 bases between. The CDR3 contains 14 residues. Germline lookup yields CDR1 SGHRS and CDR2 YFSETQ. CDR3 bases: TGCGCCAGTACCCGTGGGGGCAGTAATGAAAAACTGTTTTTT. Protein: CASTRGGSNEKLFF.

This sequence joins TRBV11-2 and TRBJ2-3; the D gene is possibly TRBD2 (6 bases). The V end was cut by 2 bases, the J end by 6 bases, with 15 bases between. The germline CDR1 and CDR2 sequences are SGHAT and FQNNGV. CDR3 length equals 15 residues. The CDR3 DNA follows: TGTGCCAGCAGCTTAACGGCAAATCGGGGGGATACGCAGTATTTT. As protein: CASSLTANRGDTQYF.

The chain uses TRBV21-1 and TRBJ1-5; the table assigns TRBD1, which was not confirmed against the DNA. TRBV21-1 is a pseudogene. This CDR3 comprises 15 residues. CDR3: CASNPSWGPNQPQHF. In nucleotides, the CDR3 is TGTGCCAGCAACCCCAGTTGGGGCCCCAATCAGCCCCAGCATTTT.